This TCR beta chain was found in a study of identifying expanded T cells in peripheral blood. Sequencing used immunoSEQ multiplex PCR; TCRdb keeps in-frame clones, though not all of them. The sample shows around 80,000 clones, under 90% of them seen only once. Collection occurred without any documented infections or immune events in donors. V was shortened by 3 bases and J by 2 bases, with 5 bases between the two germline ends. The CDR3 covers 13 residues. Germline CDR1 reads MDHEN; CDR2 reads SYDVKM. Sequenced input: blood. The TCR comes from a person aged 18 to 75 in good health. V is TRBV28 and J is TRBJ1-3; no definite D call. CDR3 sequence (DNA): TGTGCCAGCAGTTTCGGGGCTGGAAACACCATATATTTT. This sequence encodes CASSFGAGNTIYF.